In its sample, the clone carrying this TCR beta chain was seen once. Produced via immunoSEQ multiplex PCR; TCRdb's table is partial and in-frame only. The sample includes 400,000 to 500,000 clones, roughly 88% seen only once; the top ten take about 1.7%. Individuals drawn from 24 US areas were about 18 to 95 years old. Membership in each cohort depended on participant-reported clinical history. The data were obtained in a study of blood T cell repertoires in COVID-19. Study context: Nucleic acid was either cDNA or gDNA, and it came from T cells, B-cell-depleted T cells, or PBMCs.

The CDR3 has 14 amino acids. The source material was PBMCs or T cells enriched from blood (not recorded which). The clonotype comes from a woman in her thirties or forties who had recovered from COVID-19. V and J are TRBV21-1 and TRBJ1-1. TRBV21-1 is labeled a pseudogene. CDR3 residues: CASTPDGGGTEAFF. The CDR3 region has the DNA TGTGCCAGCACCCCCGATGGCGGAGGCACTGAAGCTTTCTTT.